The present entry profiles one T cell receptor beta chain with its context. This specimen comes from a study of blood T cell repertoires in COVID-19. Study in general: The samples span acute and convalescent COVID-19 from the United States, Italy and Spain.

Those who participated ranged in age from roughly 18 to 90 years and resided in 20 to 25 US areas. Grouping used clinical history reported by participants in a survey and questionnaire. Under the authors' procedure: The authors estimated nucleated cell counts from reference gene primer amplification. Using immunoSEQ multiplex PCR, the repertoire was profiled, and TCRdb retains in-frame clones only, with some absent. V and J calls and clone size are those listed in that table; D and trimming were worked out from the DNA. The repertoire has some 240,000 clones, about 86% of them found once; the top ten carry under 5%. V was cut by 4 bases and J by 2 bases, with 15 bases left in between. The CDR3 has 15 amino acids. Germline values: CDR1 SGHNT, CDR2 YYREEE (reference sequence).

The chain is built from TRBV5-4 and TRBJ1-2; perhaps TRBD1 as D (5 bases). Specimen: PBMCs or T cells enriched from blood (not recorded which). This receptor was taken from a man between 25 and 39 years old with acute COVID-19. The CDR3 loop reads CASSLGAGLNYGYTF. For the CDR3, the DNA is TGTGCCAGCAGCCTGGGTGCAGGGTTAAACTATGGCTACACCTTC.